Following are 3 T cell receptor beta chains from one sample sequenced in a study of blood T cell repertoires in COVID-19. This table comes from immunoSEQ multiplex PCR, and its TCRdb copy is limited to in-frame clones, with some not included. The sample consists of under 250,000 clones, roughly 75% of them appearing once. The sample taken for sequencing was peripheral blood. These receptors all stem from a woman in her 70s with acute or convalescent COVID-19.

The chain combines TRBV10-3 with TRBJ1-2; 9 bases are shared with TRBD1. The V gene end was trimmed by 10 bases and the J gene end by 7 bases; junction bases not matched to a gene: 13. The V gene's germline CDR1 is ENHRY and CDR2 SYGVKD. This CDR3 spans 14 amino acids. DNA of the CDR3: TGTGCCACCGACGACGAACAGGGGGCGGGTGGCTACACCTTC. Protein product: CATDDEQGAGGYTF.

The gene calls are TRBV10-3 and TRBJ1-6, with TRBD1 matching 9 bases. V lost 6 bases to trimming and J lost 6 bases; unmatched junction nucleotides: 9. CDR1 and CDR2 (germline): ENHRY, SYGVKD. This CDR3 comprises 16 residues. In DNA, the CDR3 is TGTGCCATCAGCACGGGACAGGGAGGAGGTAATTCACCCCTCCACTTT. Translated, it gives CAISTGQGGGNSPLHF.

The chain is built from TRBV5-1 and TRBJ1-5, with D hard to call. Germline CDR1 is SGHRS and CDR2 is YFSETQ. Trimming removed 0 bases at V and 0 bases at J, with 10 bases between. CDR3 length: 16 residues. The CDR3 DNA reads TGCGCCAGCAGCTTGGGGGCCCACGGTAGCAATCAGCCCCAGCATTTT. Amino acids: CASSLGAHGSNQPQHF.